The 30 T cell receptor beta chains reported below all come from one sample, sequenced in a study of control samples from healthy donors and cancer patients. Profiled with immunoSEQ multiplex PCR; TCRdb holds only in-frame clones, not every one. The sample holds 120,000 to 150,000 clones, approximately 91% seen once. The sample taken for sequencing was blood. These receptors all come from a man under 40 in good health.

CDR3 DNA sequence: TGTGCCAGCAGTGATGGGAGGGAAGAGCAGTTCTTC. It is translated as CASSDGREEQFF. The chain recombines TRBV2 with TRBJ2-1; the match to TRBD2 covers 7 bases. CDR3 length: 12 residues. With V trimmed by 3 bases and J by 10 bases, 3 bases remained unmatched. Germline values: CDR1 SNHLY, CDR2 FYNNEI.

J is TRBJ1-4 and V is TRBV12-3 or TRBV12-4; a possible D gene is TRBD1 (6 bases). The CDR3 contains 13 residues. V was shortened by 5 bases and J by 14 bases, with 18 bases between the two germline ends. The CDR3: CASSHTNRVVLFF. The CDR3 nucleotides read TGTGCCAGCAGTCACACCAACAGGGTAGTGCTGTTTTTT.

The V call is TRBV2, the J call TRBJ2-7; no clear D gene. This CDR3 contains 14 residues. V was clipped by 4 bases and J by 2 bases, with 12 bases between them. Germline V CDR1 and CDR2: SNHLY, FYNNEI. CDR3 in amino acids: CASSVAGPPYEQYF. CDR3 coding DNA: TGTGCCAGCAGTGTGGCAGGCCCTCCCTACGAGCAGTACTTC.

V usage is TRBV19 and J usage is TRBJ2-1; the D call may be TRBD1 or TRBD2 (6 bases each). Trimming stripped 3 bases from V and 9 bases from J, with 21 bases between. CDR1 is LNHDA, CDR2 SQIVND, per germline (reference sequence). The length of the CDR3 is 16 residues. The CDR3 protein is CASSIPKKLEGGEQFF. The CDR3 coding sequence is TGTGCCAGTAGTATCCCAAAGAAACTAGAGGGGGGTGAGCAGTTCTTC.

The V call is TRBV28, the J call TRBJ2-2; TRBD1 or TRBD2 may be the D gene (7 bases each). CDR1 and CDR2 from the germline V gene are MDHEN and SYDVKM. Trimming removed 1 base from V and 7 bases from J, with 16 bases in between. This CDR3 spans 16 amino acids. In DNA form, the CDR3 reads TGTGCCAGCAGTTTATACCCGCAGGGGGGGATCGGGGAGCTGTTTTTT. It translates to CASSLYPQGGIGELFF.

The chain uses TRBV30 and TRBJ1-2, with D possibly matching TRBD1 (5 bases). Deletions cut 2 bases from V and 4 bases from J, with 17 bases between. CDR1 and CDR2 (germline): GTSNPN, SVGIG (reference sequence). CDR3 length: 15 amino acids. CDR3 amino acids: CAWSPPGNMVYGYTF. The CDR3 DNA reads TGTGCCTGGAGTCCCCCAGGGAACATGGTCTATGGCTACACCTTC.

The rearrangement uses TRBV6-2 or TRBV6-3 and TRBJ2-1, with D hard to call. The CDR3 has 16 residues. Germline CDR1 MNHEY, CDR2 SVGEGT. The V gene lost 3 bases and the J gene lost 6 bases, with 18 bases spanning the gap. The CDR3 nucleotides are TGTGCCAGCAGTTATAGCCCCGCCAGTAACACCAATGAGCAGTTCTTC. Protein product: CASSYSPASNTNEQFF.

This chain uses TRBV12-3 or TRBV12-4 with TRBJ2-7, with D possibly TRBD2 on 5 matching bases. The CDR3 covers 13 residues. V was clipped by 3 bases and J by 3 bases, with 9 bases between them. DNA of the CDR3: TGTGCCAGCAGTTTTGGAGGAGACTACGAGCAGTACTTC. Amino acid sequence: CASSFGGDYEQYF.

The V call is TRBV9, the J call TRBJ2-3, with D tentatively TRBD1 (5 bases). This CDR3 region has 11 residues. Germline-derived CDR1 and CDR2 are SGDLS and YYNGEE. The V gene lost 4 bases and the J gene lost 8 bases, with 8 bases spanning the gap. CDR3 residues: CASSSQGTQYF. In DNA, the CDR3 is TGTGCCAGCAGCTCTCAGGGTACGCAGTATTTT.

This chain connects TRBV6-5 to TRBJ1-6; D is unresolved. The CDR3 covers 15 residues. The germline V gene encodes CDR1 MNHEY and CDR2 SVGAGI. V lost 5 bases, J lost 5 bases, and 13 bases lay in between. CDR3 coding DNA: TGTGCCAGCAGTAGCAGGATTTCTCATAATTCACCCCTCCACTTT. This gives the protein CASSSRISHNSPLHF.

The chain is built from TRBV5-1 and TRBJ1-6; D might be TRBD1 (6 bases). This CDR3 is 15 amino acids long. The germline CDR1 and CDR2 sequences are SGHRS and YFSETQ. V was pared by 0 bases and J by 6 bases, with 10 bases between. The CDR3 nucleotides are TGCGCCAGCAGCTTGGAACAGGGTTTTAATTCACCCCTCCACTTT. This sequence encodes CASSLEQGFNSPLHF.

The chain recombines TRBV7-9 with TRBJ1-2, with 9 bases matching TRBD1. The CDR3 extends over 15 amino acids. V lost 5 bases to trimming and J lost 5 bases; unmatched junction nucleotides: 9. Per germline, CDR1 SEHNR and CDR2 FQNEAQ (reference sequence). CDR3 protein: CASSPTGTGKYGYTF. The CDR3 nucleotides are TGTGCCAGCAGCCCCACCGGGACAGGGAAATATGGCTACACCTTC.

The CDR3: CASSVQGAGNTIYF. The CDR3 DNA reads TGTGCCAGCAGCGTCCAGGGTGCTGGAAACACCATATATTTT. The rearrangement links TRBV9 to TRBJ1-3, with D possibly TRBD1 on 5 matching bases. The CDR3 spans 14 residues. Per germline, CDR1 SGDLS and CDR2 YYNGEE. V was trimmed by 2 bases and J by 2 bases, leaving 8 bases between them.

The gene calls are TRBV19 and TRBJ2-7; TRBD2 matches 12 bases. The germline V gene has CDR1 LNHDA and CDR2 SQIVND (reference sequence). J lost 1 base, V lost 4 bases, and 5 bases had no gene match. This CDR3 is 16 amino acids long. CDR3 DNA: TGTGCCAGTAGTAAGGAGACTAGCGGGGGTTCCTACGAGCAGTACTTC. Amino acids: CASSKETSGGSYEQYF. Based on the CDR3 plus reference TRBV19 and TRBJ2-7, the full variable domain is DGGITQSPKYLFRKEGQNVTLSCEQNLNHDAMYWYRQDPGQGLRLIYYSQIVNDFQKGDIAEGYSVSREKKESFPLTVTSAQKNPTAFYLCASSKETSGGSYEQYFGPGTRLTVT.

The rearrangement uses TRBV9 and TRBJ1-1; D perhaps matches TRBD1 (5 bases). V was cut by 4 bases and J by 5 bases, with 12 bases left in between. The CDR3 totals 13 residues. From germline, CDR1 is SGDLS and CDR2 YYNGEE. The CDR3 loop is CASSQGLATEAFF. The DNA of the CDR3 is TGTGCCAGCAGCCAGGGACTCGCTACTGAAGCTTTCTTT.

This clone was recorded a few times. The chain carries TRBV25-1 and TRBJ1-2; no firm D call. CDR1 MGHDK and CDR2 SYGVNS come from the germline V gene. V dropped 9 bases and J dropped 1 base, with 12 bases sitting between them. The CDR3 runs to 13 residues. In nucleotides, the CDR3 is TGTGCCAGTGGTGAGAGAGGTAACTATGGCTACACCTTC. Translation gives CASGERGNYGYTF.

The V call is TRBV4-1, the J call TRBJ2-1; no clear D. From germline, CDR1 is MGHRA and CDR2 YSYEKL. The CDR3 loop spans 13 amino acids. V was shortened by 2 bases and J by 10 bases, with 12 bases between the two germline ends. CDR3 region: CASSQTLLREQFF. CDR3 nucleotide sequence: TGCGCCAGCAGCCAAACGCTACTACGGGAGCAGTTCTTC.

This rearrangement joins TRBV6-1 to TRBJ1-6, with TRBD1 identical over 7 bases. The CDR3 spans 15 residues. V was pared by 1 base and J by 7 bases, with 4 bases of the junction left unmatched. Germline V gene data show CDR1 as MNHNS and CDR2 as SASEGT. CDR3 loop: CASSEDLTGNSPLHF. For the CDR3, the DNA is TGTGCCAGCAGTGAAGATCTGACAGGGAATTCACCCCTCCACTTT.

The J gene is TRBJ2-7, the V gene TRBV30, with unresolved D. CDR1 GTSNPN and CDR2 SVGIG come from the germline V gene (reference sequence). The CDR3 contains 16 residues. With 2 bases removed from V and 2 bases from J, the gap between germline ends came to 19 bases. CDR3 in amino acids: CAWSRPLTGRTYEQYF. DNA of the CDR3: TGTGCCTGGAGTCGCCCCCTTACCGGGCGAACCTACGAGCAGTACTTC. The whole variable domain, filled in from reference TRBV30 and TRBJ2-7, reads SQTIHQWPATLVQPVGSPLSLECTVEGTSNPNLYWYRQAAGRGLQLLFYSVGIGQISSEVPQNLSASRPQDRQFILSSKKLLLSDSGFYLCAWSRPLTGRTYEQYFGPGTRLTVT.

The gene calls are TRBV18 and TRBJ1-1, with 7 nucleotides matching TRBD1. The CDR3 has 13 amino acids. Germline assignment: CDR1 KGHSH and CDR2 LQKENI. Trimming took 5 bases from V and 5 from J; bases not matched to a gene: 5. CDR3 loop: CASSSGQATEAFF. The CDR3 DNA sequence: TGTGCCAGCTCATCAGGACAGGCGACTGAAGCTTTCTTT.

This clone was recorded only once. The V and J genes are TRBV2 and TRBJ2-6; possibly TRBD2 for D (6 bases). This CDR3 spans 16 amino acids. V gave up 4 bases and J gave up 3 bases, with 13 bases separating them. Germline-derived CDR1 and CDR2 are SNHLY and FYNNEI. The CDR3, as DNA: TGTGCCAGCAGTGGAGCTTGGGGAGGTGGGGCCAACGTCCTGACTTTC. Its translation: CASSGAWGGGANVLTF.

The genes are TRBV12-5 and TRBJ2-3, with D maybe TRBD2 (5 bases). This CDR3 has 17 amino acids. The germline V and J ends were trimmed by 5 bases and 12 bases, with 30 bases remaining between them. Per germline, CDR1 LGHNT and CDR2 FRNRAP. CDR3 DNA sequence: TGTGCTAGTGGTCCCCCGGCGGGTAGGGTGGGGAGTAAGGTCCAGTATTTT. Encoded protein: CASGPPAGRVGSKVQYF.

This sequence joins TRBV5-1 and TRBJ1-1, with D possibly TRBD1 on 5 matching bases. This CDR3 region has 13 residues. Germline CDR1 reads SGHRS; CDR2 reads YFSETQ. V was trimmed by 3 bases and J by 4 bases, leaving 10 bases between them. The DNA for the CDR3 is TGCGCCAGCAGCTCGGGGGGTAGCACTGAAGCTTTCTTT. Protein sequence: CASSSGGSTEAFF.

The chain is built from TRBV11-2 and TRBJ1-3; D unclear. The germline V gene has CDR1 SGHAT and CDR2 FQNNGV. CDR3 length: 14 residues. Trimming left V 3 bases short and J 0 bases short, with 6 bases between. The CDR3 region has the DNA TGTGCCAGCAGCTTTATGTTCTCTGGAAACACCATATATTTT. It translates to CASSFMFSGNTIYF.

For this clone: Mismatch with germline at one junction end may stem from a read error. The DNA of the CDR3 is TGCGCCAGCAGCGGGGGGGTGTCGGACACTGAAGCTTTCTTT. This translates into CASSGGVSDTEAFF. The chain employs TRBV9 and TRBJ1-1; D possibly corresponds to TRBD1 (5 bases). This CDR3 is built from 14 residues. The germline gives CDR1 SGDLS, CDR2 YYNGEE.

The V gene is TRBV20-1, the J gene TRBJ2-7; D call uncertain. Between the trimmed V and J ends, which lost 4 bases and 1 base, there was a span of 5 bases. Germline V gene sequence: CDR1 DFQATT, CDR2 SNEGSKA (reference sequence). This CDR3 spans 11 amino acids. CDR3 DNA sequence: TGCAGTGCTAAACAATCCTACGAGCAGTACTTC. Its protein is CSAKQSYEQYF.

The chain's CDR3 is CASSLKIHRGNTGELFF. CDR3 nucleotide sequence: TGTGCCAGCAGCCTCAAGATACACAGGGGGAACACCGGGGAGCTGTTTTTT. The rearrangement uses TRBV14 and TRBJ2-2; 7 bases align to TRBD1. This CDR3 contains 17 residues. V gave up 4 bases and J gave up 1 base; unmatched junction bases: 9. Germline values: CDR1 SGHDN, CDR2 FVKESK.

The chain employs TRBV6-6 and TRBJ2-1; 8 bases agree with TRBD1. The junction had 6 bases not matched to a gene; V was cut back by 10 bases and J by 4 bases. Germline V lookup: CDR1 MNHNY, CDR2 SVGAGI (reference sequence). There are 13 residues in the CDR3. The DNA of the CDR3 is TGTGCCACCAACAGGGGGTCTTACAATGAGCAGTTCTTC. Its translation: CATNRGSYNEQFF.

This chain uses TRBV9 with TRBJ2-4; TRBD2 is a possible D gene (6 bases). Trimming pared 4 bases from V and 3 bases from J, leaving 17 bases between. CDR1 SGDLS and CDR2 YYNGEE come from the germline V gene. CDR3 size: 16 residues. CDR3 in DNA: TGTGCCAGCAGCCCGGGGGATAACCAGGGCAAAAACATTCAGTACTTC. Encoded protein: CASSPGDNQGKNIQYF.

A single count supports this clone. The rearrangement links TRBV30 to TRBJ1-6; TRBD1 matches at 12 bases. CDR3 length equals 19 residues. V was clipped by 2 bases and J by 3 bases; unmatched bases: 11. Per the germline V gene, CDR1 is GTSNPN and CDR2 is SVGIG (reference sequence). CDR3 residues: CAWSPTGTGGDNYNSPLHF. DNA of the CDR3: TGTGCCTGGAGTCCGACCGGGACAGGGGGCGATAACTATAATTCACCCCTCCACTTT.